This is a list of T cell receptor beta chains from one sample in a study of T cells after yellow fever vaccination. TCRdb used MiXCR to reprocess the 5' RACE reads, holding one entry per CDR3 protein. This sample carries 510,000 or so distinct CDR3 sequences, roughly 19% of them seen once, and the ten largest clones take more than 13%. The sample consisted of PBMCs, taken 15 days after the yellow fever booster vaccination. The source is a man aged 25 to 45 who received the YFV17D yellow fever vaccine. The CDR3 runs from the conserved cysteine through the conserved F or W. D genes are given only for firm matches. Expanded clones are given a class, and other clones once, few, many or no size at all.

size,V,D,J,CDR3,DNA
NA,TRBV14,NA,TRBJ2-3,CASSQVVGLDTQYF,TGTGCCAGCAGCCAAGTAGTCGGCTTAGATACGCAGTATTTT
NA,TRBV5-5,NA,TRBJ2-7,CASTLQYVTGSYEQYF,TGTGCCAGCACTCTACAATATGTGACAGGATCCTACGAGCAGTACTTC
NA,TRBV20-1,TRBD2,TRBJ2-2,CSARGRANTGELFF,TGCAGTGCTCGTGGGAGGGCGAACACCGGGGAGCTGTTTTTT
few,TRBV20-1,TRBD2,TRBJ2-7,CSASPRLAGYEQYF,TGCAGTGCTAGCCCGAGACTAGCGGGATACGAGCAGTACTTC
NA,TRBV7-2,NA,TRBJ2-3,CASLRVRAGTDTQYF,TGTGCCAGCCTGCGGGTGCGGGCAGGCACAGATACGCAGTATTTT
few,TRBV3-1,NA,TRBJ2-7,CASSQGGRDEQYF,TGTGCCAGCAGCCAGGGGGGCAGGGACGAGCAGTACTTC
NA,TRBV29-1,TRBD1,TRBJ2-3,CSVEDRFVGGADTQYF,TGCAGCGTTGAAGATCGTTTCGTAGGGGGCGCAGATACGCAGTATTTT
few,TRBV7-2,NA,TRBJ2-1,CASSFGGEGSYNEQFF,TGTGCCAGCAGCTTTGGAGGAGAAGGCTCCTACAATGAGCAGTTCTTC
NA,TRBV4-1,NA,TRBJ2-7,CASSQGQYYEQYF,TGCGCCAGCAGCCAAGGACAGTACTACGAGCAGTACTTC
NA,TRBV7-9,NA,TRBJ2-7,CASSSQASYEQYF,TGTGCCAGCAGCTCACAAGCATCCTACGAGCAGTACTTC
NA,TRBV28,NA,TRBJ1-3,CATLGAVSGNTIYF,TGTGCCACCCTGGGAGCGGTCTCTGGAAACACCATATATTTT
few,TRBV20-1,NA,TRBJ2-7,CSALEERTLAYEQYF,TGCAGTGCCTTAGAAGAGAGAACCCTCGCCTACGAGCAGTACTTC
many,TRBV12-3/TRBV12-4,TRBD1,TRBJ2-2,CASSFTGGAFSELFF,TGTGCCAGCAGCTTCACAGGGGGCGCTTTTTCGGAGCTGTTTTTT
few,TRBV12-3/TRBV12-4,TRBD1,TRBJ1-2,CASSRRSRQGYGYTF,TGTGCCAGCAGTAGGAGGAGCAGACAGGGCTATGGCTACACCTTC
NA,TRBV5-6,NA,TRBJ2-2,CASSLWGVNTGELFF,TGTGCCAGCAGCTTATGGGGGGTAAACACCGGGGAGCTGTTTTTT
few,TRBV12-3/TRBV12-4,NA,TRBJ2-3,CASTLTTGDTQYF,TGTGCCAGCACCCTCACGACCGGAGATACGCAGTATTTT
NA,TRBV27,TRBD1,TRBJ1-5,CASSPGQGQNQPQHF,TGTGCCAGCAGTCCAGGACAGGGCCAGAATCAGCCCCAGCATTTT
NA,TRBV28,TRBD1,TRBJ2-7,CASRQGMSVYEQYF,TGTGCCAGCAGACAGGGGATGAGTGTTTACGAGCAGTACTTC
few,TRBV27,NA,TRBJ2-3,CASSARIVTDTQYF,TGTGCCAGCAGTGCCAGGATAGTGACAGATACGCAGTATTTT
NA,TRBV5-6,NA,TRBJ2-5,CASSSPGTQETQYF,TGTGCCAGCAGCTCCCCTGGGACACAAGAGACCCAGTACTTC
NA,TRBV12-3/TRBV12-4,NA,TRBJ2-5,CASSRTTPSRETQYF,TGTGCCAGCAGCCGAACGACTCCGAGTAGGGAGACCCAGTACTTC
NA,TRBV6-5,TRBD1,TRBJ2-7,CASSYSAGGSYEQYF,TGTGCCAGCAGTTACTCGGCAGGGGGAAGCTACGAGCAGTACTTC
NA,TRBV7-2,TRBD1,TRBJ1-2,CASSPRDSFYTF,TGTGCCAGCAGCCCCCGGGACAGCTTCTACACCTTC
many,TRBV5-1,NA,TRBJ2-7,CASSLDRYEQYF,TGTGCCAGCAGCTTAGATCGGTACGAGCAGTACTTC
NA,TRBV20-1,TRBD1,TRBJ1-5,CSARPLRGQRQPQHF,TGCAGTGCTAGACCCCTGAGGGGGCAGCGGCAGCCCCAGCATTTT
few,TRBV3-1,TRBD1,TRBJ2-7,CASSRDRASGQYF,TGTGCCAGCAGCCGGGACAGGGCTTCGGGGCAGTACTTC
many,TRBV3-1,TRBD2,TRBJ2-7,CASSQTSGSVSYEQYF,TGTGCCAGCAGCCAAACTAGCGGGAGTGTGTCCTACGAGCAGTACTTC
NA,TRBV12-3/TRBV12-4,TRBD2,TRBJ2-5,CASSSPGLAIETQYF,TGTGCCAGCAGTTCCCCGGGACTAGCGATAGAGACCCAGTACTTC
NA,TRBV20-1,TRBD1,TRBJ2-3,CSASGGQRVTTDTQYF,TGCAGTGCTTCAGGGGGCCAGCGGGTTACCACAGATACGCAGTATTTT
few,TRBV28,NA,TRBJ2-1,CASEGISSYNEQFF,TGTGCCAGCGAGGGGATTAGCTCCTACAATGAGCAGTTCTTC
NA,TRBV7-9,TRBD2,TRBJ2-3,CASSSGLAGKTDTQYF,TGTGCCAGCAGCTCGGGACTAGCGGGAAAGACAGATACGCAGTATTTT
few,TRBV7-2,NA,TRBJ1-3,CASSPRASSGNTIYF,TGTGCCAGCAGCCCCCGGGCCAGCTCTGGAAACACCATATATTTT
many,TRBV14,NA,TRBJ2-7,CASSQGRLYEQYF,TGTGCCAGCAGCCAAGGCAGACTTTACGAGCAGTACTTC
many,TRBV7-2,NA,TRBJ2-7,CASSSPQGSEQYF,TGTGCCAGCAGCTCCCCGCAGGGGTCCGAGCAGTACTTC
few,TRBV4-3,NA,TRBJ2-2,CASSQAGTNTGELFF,TGCGCCAGCAGCCAAGCGGGGACGAACACCGGGGAGCTGTTTTTT
few,TRBV7-9,TRBD2,TRBJ2-1,CASSILAGVDEQFF,TGTGCCAGCAGCATACTAGCGGGAGTCGATGAGCAGTTCTTC
NA,TRBV6-2/TRBV6-3,NA,TRBJ1-3,CASSWGEAAYF,TGTGCCAGCAGTTGGGGCGAAGCCGCGTATTTT